The 20 T cell receptor beta chains presented below share a single source sample, sequenced in a study of T cells in localized non-small cell lung cancer. Sequenced by immunoSEQ multiplex PCR; TCRdb stores in-frame clones only, minus some. The data contain 100,000 to 150,000 clones, 89% of them singletons. The starting material was peripheral blood, obtained before any cancer treatment. Every receptor here comes from an older female donor with stage I lung adenocarcinoma.

This chain uses TRBV6-1 with TRBJ1-5; D might be TRBD1 (5 bases). This CDR3 has 15 amino acids. The V gene lost 6 bases and the J gene lost 6 bases, with 18 bases spanning the gap. The germline V gene has CDR1 MNHNS and CDR2 SASEGT. CDR3 nucleotides: TGTGCCAGCAGGGAGACAGCAGTAGGGGTTCAGCCCCAGCATTTT. Translated, it gives CASRETAVGVQPQHF.

J is TRBJ1-3 and V is TRBV28, with D perhaps TRBD1 (6 bases). Deletions cut 7 bases from V and 2 bases from J, with 24 bases between. Germline V gives CDR1 MDHEN, CDR2 SYDVKM. This CDR3 region has 18 residues. CDR3 sequence: CASTTPGGPGGTGNTIYF. The CDR3 DNA sequence: TGTGCCAGCACCACCCCCGGGGGCCCCGGAGGCACTGGAAACACCATATATTTT.

CDR3 sequence reads: CASSLEGFNEKLFF. The CDR3 nucleotides are TGCGCCAGCAGCTTGGAAGGTTTTAATGAAAAACTGTTTTTT. The rearrangement joins TRBV5-1 to TRBJ1-4; D gene uncertain. There are 14 residues in the CDR3. The V gene lost 0 bases and the J gene lost 4 bases, with 7 bases spanning the gap. Germline V gene sequence: CDR1 SGHRS, CDR2 YFSETQ. Combining the CDR3 with reference TRBV5-1 and TRBJ1-4 gives the whole variable domain KAGVTQTPRYLIKTRGQQVTLSCSPISGHRSVSWYQQTPGQGLQFLFEYFSETQRNKGNFPGRFSGRQFSNSRSEMNVSTLELGDSALYLCASSLEGFNEKLFFGSGTQLSVL.

The V gene is TRBV11-2, the J gene TRBJ1-1, with D hard to call. The germline V gene encodes CDR1 SGHAT and CDR2 FQNNGV. V was cut by 1 base and J by 3 bases, with 6 bases left in between. This CDR3 has 13 amino acids. The CDR3 sequence is CASSLATYTEAFF. Here the CDR3 DNA reads TGTGCCAGCAGCTTAGCTACATACACTGAAGCTTTCTTT.

This chain connects TRBV5-4 to TRBJ2-3; 9 nucleotides agree with TRBD1. CDR1 SGHNT and CDR2 YYREEE come from the germline V gene (reference sequence). This CDR3 spans 17 amino acids. V gave up 4 bases and J gave up 2 bases; unmatched junction bases: 11. The CDR3 region has the DNA TGTGCCAGCAGCCGGACAGGGGCCGTCGCATTCACAGATACGCAGTATTTT. Residues: CASSRTGAVAFTDTQYF.

The chain couples TRBV15 to TRBJ2-5; 7 nucleotides agree with TRBD1. After removal of 1 base from V and 5 bases from J, the junction contained 4 bases not matched to a gene. The CDR3 spans 14 residues. Germline V gene data show CDR1 as LNHNV and CDR2 as YYDKDF (reference sequence). The CDR3 DNA reads TGTGCCACCAGCAGAGGAGCACAGGGGGAGACCCAGTACTTC. Amino acid sequence: CATSRGAQGETQYF.

V is TRBV6-1 and J is TRBJ1-2; D not resolved. In germline, CDR1 is MNHNS, CDR2 SASEGT. The CDR3 totals 13 residues. Trimming removed 0 bases from V and 4 bases from J, with 6 bases in between. CDR3 residues: CASSEALTYGYTF. CDR3 nucleotides: TGTGCCAGCAGTGAAGCATTGACCTATGGCTACACCTTC.

This chain uses TRBV6-4 with TRBJ2-2, with D perhaps matching TRBD2 (6 bases). From germline, CDR1 is MRHNA and CDR2 SNTAGT. This CDR3 region has 15 residues. V was cut by 7 bases and J by 4 bases, with 16 bases left in between. This CDR3 is CASKREPLSTGELFF. The CDR3, as DNA: TGTGCCAGCAAACGGGAGCCCCTGAGCACCGGGGAGCTGTTTTTT.

This chain connects TRBV5-1 to TRBJ2-1, with TRBD2 matching over 9 bases. Germline CDR1 reads SGHRS; CDR2 reads YFSETQ. V shed 4 bases and J 1 base; nucleotides not matched to a gene: 18. This CDR3 is 20 amino acids long. The DNA of the CDR3 is TGCGCCAGCAGCCACCAGGGGGGCTACGGAGCGGGAGGATCCTACAATGAGCAGTTCTTC. It specifies CASSHQGGYGAGGSYNEQFF.

The chain employs TRBV7-6 and TRBJ2-7; no definite D call. The V gene's germline CDR1 is SGHVS and CDR2 FNYEAQ. The CDR3 loop spans 13 amino acids. V gave up 1 base and J gave up 3 bases, with 7 bases separating them. CDR3 coding DNA: TGTGCCAGCAGCTTAGAGCAGAGCTACGAGCAGTACTTC. Its translation: CASSLEQSYEQYF.

This clone was detected only once. The chain employs TRBV11-2 and TRBJ1-4; D unresolved. Germline loops: CDR1 SGHAT, CDR2 FQNNGV. The V gene lost 2 bases and the J gene lost 0 bases, with 10 bases spanning the gap. The CDR3 totals 16 residues. This CDR3 is CASSLSSTATNEKLFF. Written as DNA, the CDR3 is TGTGCCAGCAGCTTAAGTTCTACAGCAACTAATGAAAAACTGTTTTTT.

The V gene is TRBV10-2, the J gene TRBJ2-3; no definite D call. This CDR3 has 14 residues. V lost 0 bases, J lost 6 bases, and 10 bases lay in between. Germline values: CDR1 WSHSY, CDR2 SAAADI. The CDR3, as DNA: TGCGCCAGCAGTGAGTCTTACCAGACGGATACGCAGTATTTT. This sequence encodes CASSESYQTDTQYF.

This chain connects TRBV5-6 to TRBJ1-5; no reliable D call. CDR1 is SGHDT, CDR2 YYEEEE, per germline. V shed 2 bases and J shed 4 bases, with 7 bases lying between them. This CDR3 is built from 13 residues. CDR3 region: CASSFVGNQPQHF. CDR3 in DNA: TGTGCCAGCAGCTTTGTGGGAAATCAGCCCCAGCATTTT.

The rearrangement uses TRBV6-6 and TRBJ2-5; TRBD2 might be the D (5 bases). The germline V gene has CDR1 MNHNY and CDR2 SVGAGI (reference sequence). V lost 7 bases and J 3 bases, leaving 15 bases between the germline ends. This CDR3 comprises 14 residues. The CDR3 loop reads CASTPGSAKETQYF. Here the CDR3 DNA reads TGTGCCAGCACCCCGGGTAGCGCCAAAGAGACCCAGTACTTC.

V and J are TRBV4-1 and TRBJ1-1, with 7 bases fitting TRBD1. The CDR3 is 15 residues long. V lost 3 bases and J lost 3; bases outside the gene matches: 7. CDR1 is MGHRA and CDR2 is YSYEKL in the germline V gene. CDR3 bases: TGCGCCAGCAGCCAGGGGACAGACTCTTACACTGAAGCTTTCTTT. Its protein product is CASSQGTDSYTEAFF.

The gene calls are TRBV7-9 and TRBJ2-7; 11 bases agree with TRBD2. Germline trimming cut 5 bases from V and 4 bases from J; bases unmatched to any gene: 16. CDR1 is SEHNR, CDR2 FQNEAQ, per germline (reference sequence). The CDR3 loop spans 18 amino acids. The CDR3 nucleotides read TGTGCCAGCAGCCCCAGCCGCGGAGGGGCTAGCGGGAGGTACGAGCAGTACTTC. Translating gives CASSPSRGGASGRYEQYF.

This chain links TRBV9 with TRBJ2-2, with a tentative D call TRBD2 (6 bases). Germline V gene sequence: CDR1 SGDLS, CDR2 YYNGEE. The length of the CDR3 is 17 residues. V was cut by 4 bases and J by 0 bases, with 16 bases left in between. CDR3 in amino acids: CASSPRMTSANTGELFF. Written as DNA, the CDR3 is TGTGCCAGCAGCCCCAGGATGACTAGTGCGAACACCGGGGAGCTGTTTTTT.

The chain is built from TRBV7-9 and TRBJ1-1; D is unclear. V was trimmed by 0 bases and J by 1 base, leaving 12 bases between them. The CDR3 is 16 residues long. Germline V gene lookup returns CDR1 SEHNR and CDR2 FQNEAQ (reference sequence). This chain's CDR3 is CASSLAPVRANTEAFF. The DNA for the CDR3 is TGTGCCAGCAGCTTAGCCCCAGTAAGGGCGAACACTGAAGCTTTCTTT.

The chain uses TRBV19 and TRBJ1-3; tentative D call: TRBD1 (5 bases). Germline V lookup: CDR1 LNHDA, CDR2 SQIVND (reference sequence). Trimming removed 5 bases from V and 4 bases from J, with 18 bases in between. The CDR3 is made up of 16 amino acids. CDR3 amino acids: CASSLPGRDFGNTIYF. In DNA form, the CDR3 reads TGTGCCAGTAGTTTGCCTGGTCGGGACTTCGGAAACACCATATATTTT.

This chain uses TRBV6-6 with TRBJ1-1, with D possibly being TRBD1 (5 bases). The CDR3 runs 16 residues. Trimming cost V 0 bases and J 3 bases, with 14 bases left between them. The germline gives CDR1 MNHNY, CDR2 SVGAGI (reference sequence). Here the CDR3 reads CASSYSWGLPDTEAFF. CDR3 in DNA: TGTGCCAGCAGTTACTCTTGGGGGTTACCGGACACTGAAGCTTTCTTT.